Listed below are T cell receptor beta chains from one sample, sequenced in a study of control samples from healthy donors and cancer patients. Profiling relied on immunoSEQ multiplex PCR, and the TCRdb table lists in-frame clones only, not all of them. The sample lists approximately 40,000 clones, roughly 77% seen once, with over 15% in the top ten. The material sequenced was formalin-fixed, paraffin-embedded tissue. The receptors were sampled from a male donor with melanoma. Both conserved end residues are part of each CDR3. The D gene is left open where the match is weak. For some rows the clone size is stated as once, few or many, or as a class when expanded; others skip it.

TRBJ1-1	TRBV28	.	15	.	CASHTTRGWNTEAFF	TGTGCCAGCCACACCACCAGGGGCTGGAACACTGAAGCTTTCTTT
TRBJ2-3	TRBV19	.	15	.	CASSGFSTSTDTQYF	TGTGCCAGTAGCGGGTTCTCAACCAGCACAGATACGCAGTATTTT
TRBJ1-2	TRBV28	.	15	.	CASSPPGTRLGGYTF	TGTGCCAGCAGTCCCCCCGGGACTCGCCTAGGGGGCTACACCTTC
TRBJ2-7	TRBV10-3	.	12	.	CAIATDFYEQYF	TGTGCCATCGCGACAGATTTCTACGAGCAGTACTTC
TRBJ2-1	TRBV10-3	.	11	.	CAISESYSFVF	TGTGCCATCAGTGAGTCGTACAGTTTCGTCTTC
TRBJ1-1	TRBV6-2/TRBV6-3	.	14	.	CASSDLNLNTEAFF	TGTGCCAGCAGTGACCTGAACCTTAACACTGAAGCTTTCTTT
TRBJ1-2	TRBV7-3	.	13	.	CASSLDSNYGYTF	TGTGCCAGCAGCTTAGACAGTAACTATGGCTACACCTTC
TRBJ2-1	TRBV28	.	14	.	CASSSGYSYNEQFF	TGTGCCAGCAGTTCAGGGTACTCCTACAATGAGCAGTTCTTC
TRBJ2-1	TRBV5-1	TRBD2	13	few	CASSPGLDNEQFF	TGCGCCAGCAGCCCGGGACTAGACAATGAGCAGTTCTTC
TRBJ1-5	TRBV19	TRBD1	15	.	CASSSRGPSNQPQHF	TGTGCCAGTAGTAGCAGGGGGCCAAGCAATCAGCCCCAGCATTTT
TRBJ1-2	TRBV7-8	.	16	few	CASSLALKSGNYGYTF	TGTGCCAGCAGCTTAGCGCTCAAGTCAGGGAATTATGGCTACACCTTC
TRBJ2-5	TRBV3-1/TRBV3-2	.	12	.	CASSQTRETQYF	TGTGCCAGCAGCCAGACTAGGGAGACCCAGTACTTC
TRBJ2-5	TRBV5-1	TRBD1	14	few	CASQPGQASETQYF	TGCGCCAGCCAACCGGGACAGGCCTCGGAGACCCAGTACTTC
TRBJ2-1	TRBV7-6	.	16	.	CASRPGQGRGSDEQFF	TGTGCCAGCAGGCCGGGGCAGGGGAGGGGGTCTGATGAGCAGTTCTTC
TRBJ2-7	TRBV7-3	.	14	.	CASSSWGQGGEQYF	TGTGCCAGCAGCTCCTGGGGGCAGGGTGGCGAGCAGTACTTC
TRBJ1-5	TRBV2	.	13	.	CASRGDSNQPQHF	TGTGCCAGCAGGGGGGACAGCAATCAGCCCCAGCATTTT
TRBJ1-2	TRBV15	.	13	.	CATSTRTAYGYTF	TGTGCCACCAGTACGAGGACAGCATATGGCTACACCTTC
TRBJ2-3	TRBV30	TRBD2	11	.	CAWRRGATQYF	TGTGCCTGGAGGCGGGGGGCTACGCAGTATTTT
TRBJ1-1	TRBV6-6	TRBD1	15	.	CASSYPDRGNTEAFF	TGTGCCAGCAGTTACCCTGACAGGGGGAACACTGAAGCTTTCTTT
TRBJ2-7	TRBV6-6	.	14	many	CASSYAGAGYEQYF	TGTGCCAGCAGTTACGCGGGGGCCGGCTACGAGCAGTACTTC
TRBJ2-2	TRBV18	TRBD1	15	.	CASSQRTGDTGELFF	TGTGCCAGCTCACAAAGGACAGGGGACACCGGGGAGCTGTTTTTT
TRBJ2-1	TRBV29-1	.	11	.	CSASIHNEQFF	TGCAGCGCTTCAATACACAATGAGCAGTTCTTC
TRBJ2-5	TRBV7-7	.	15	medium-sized	CASSLGSGSGETQYF	TGTGCCAGCAGCTTAGGGTCCGGGTCGGGGGAGACCCAGTACTTC
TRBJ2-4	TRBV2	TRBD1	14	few	CASRAGTGPNIQYF	TGTGCCAGCAGGGCCGGGACAGGCCCAAACATTCAGTACTTC
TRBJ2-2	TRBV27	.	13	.	CASSFPGTGELFF	TGTGCCAGCAGTTTTCCCGGGACAGGGGAGCTGTTTTTT
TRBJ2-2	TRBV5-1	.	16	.	CASSLNPGSLTGELFF	TGCGCCAGCAGCTTGAACCCAGGGAGTTTGACCGGGGAGCTGTTTTTT
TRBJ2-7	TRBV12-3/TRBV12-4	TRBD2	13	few	CASSSQVAGAQYF	TGTGCCAGCAGTTCGCAGGTAGCGGGAGCGCAGTACTTC
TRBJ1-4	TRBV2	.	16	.	CASSDTGTGVNEKLFF	TGTGCCAGCAGCGATACAGGGACGGGGGTTAATGAAAAACTGTTTTTT
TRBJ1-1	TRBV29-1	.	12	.	CSAERGGTEAFF	TGCAGCGCCGAACGGGGAGGCACTGAAGCTTTCTTT
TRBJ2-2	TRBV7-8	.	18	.	CASSSPRRGTTNTGELFF	TGTGCCAGCAGCTCCCCAAGGAGGGGCACAACGAACACCGGGGAGCTGTTTTTT
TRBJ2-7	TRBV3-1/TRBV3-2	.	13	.	CASRRGRREEQYF	TGTGCCAGCAGACGGGGGCGGCGGGAAGAGCAGTACTTC
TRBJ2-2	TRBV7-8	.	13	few	CASSSQSTGELFF	TGTGCCAGCAGCTCACAGAGCACCGGGGAGCTGTTTTTT
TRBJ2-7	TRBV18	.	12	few	CASSARLRGQYF	TGTGCCAGCTCAGCCAGGTTGCGCGGGCAGTACTTC
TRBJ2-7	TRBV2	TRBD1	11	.	CASSGTGEQYF	TGTGCCAGCAGTGGGACAGGCGAGCAGTACTTC
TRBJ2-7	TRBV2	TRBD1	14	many	CASSQDRVDYEQYF	TGTGCCAGCAGTCAGGACAGGGTTGACTACGAGCAGTACTTC
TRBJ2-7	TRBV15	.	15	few	CATSRERGISYEQYF	TGTGCCACCAGCAGAGAACGAGGGATCTCCTACGAGCAGTACTTC